The T cell receptor (beta chain) under discussion was sequenced for a study of human thymus T cells. Study findings and constraints: Both thymic and peripheral blood repertoires showed apparently biased V and J usage.

Finnish infants who were healthy and having corrective surgery for congenital heart defects made up the donors. During surgery, about 0.5-1 mL peripheral blood was drawn from four of eight donors. No fixed cell number was used; all available blood leukocytes supplied DNA. Comments on this clone: Its target is unknown.

The V gene's germline CDR1 is KGHSH and CDR2 LQKENI. The CDR3 runs to 14 residues. With 2 bases removed from V and 8 bases from J, the gap between germline ends came to 15 bases. Only in-frame clones appear in the TCRdb table, and some are missing; sequencing was by immunoSEQ multiplex PCR. The table includes 46,000 or so clones, roughly 94% detected once. The V gene is TRBV18, the J gene TRBJ1-2; D is undetermined. Material for sequencing was blood. This clonotype was obtained from a girl less than two years old with a congenital heart defect but otherwise immunologically healthy. The CDR3, as DNA: TGTGCCAGCTCACCAGGGGTGGCCTCTATAGGCTACACCTTC. It specifies CASSPGVASIGYTF.